The rows below give T cell receptor beta chains drawn from one sample of a study of T cell changes during pregnancy in multiple sclerosis. Some clones are missing from TCRdb's copy, which holds only in-frame ones; the method was immunoSEQ multiplex PCR. This sample has tens of thousands of clones, with about 85% found just once. Sample: peripheral blood, taken before pregnancy. Every receptor here comes from a female donor with multiple sclerosis, enrolled in a pregnancy study. CDR3s leave out the opening cysteine and the closing phenylalanine or tryptophan. D genes are given only for firm matches.

j_gene	v_gene	d_gene	CDR3aa
TRBJ1-2	TRBV28	.	ASNVRRGFFNYGYT
TRBJ2-5	TRBV7-8	.	ASSFGETQY
TRBJ1-2	TRBV6-5	.	ASSYSRVRSYGYT
TRBJ2-7	TRBV28	TRBD1	ASRGRGHEQY
TRBJ1-5	TRBV30	.	AWKSDGLNQPQH
TRBJ1-1	TRBV14	TRBD1	ASSPSLGTGDTEAF
TRBJ2-5	TRBV5-4	TRBD1	ASSLGKPGQGVQETQY
TRBJ1-2	TRBV4-1	.	ASSRSETSNYGYT
TRBJ2-2	TRBV4-2	.	ASSQGGQLTNTGELF
TRBJ2-7	TRBV11-1	.	ASSLGPSDYEQY
TRBJ1-5	TRBV10-3	.	ATGTLSNQPQH
TRBJ1-2	TRBV5-6	TRBD1	ASSLGTGYGYT
TRBJ2-5	TRBV6-5	.	ASSVQGWEETQY
TRBJ1-1	TRBV7-9	.	ASSLVGVETEAF
TRBJ1-6	TRBV7-5	.	VRSLAGSGFNSPLH
TRBJ1-2	TRBV2	TRBD1	ASSGQAANYGYT
TRBJ1-1	TRBV2	TRBD1	ASSRGLRGTEAF
TRBJ1-4	TRBV19	.	ASTLSGGANYEKLF
TRBJ2-7	TRBV18	.	ASSPQGAGGLNEQY
TRBJ1-4	TRBV2	.	ASSGSGGEKLF
TRBJ2-1	TRBV9	TRBD2	ASRSGTSGSNEQF
TRBJ2-3	TRBV7-3	TRBD1	ASSSQGVLTDTQY
TRBJ2-5	TRBV11-3	TRBD2	ASSRGGHEETQY
TRBJ2-7	TRBV5-8	TRBD1	ASSRQGGYEQY
TRBJ1-1	TRBV7-8	.	ASSLWRGNTEAF
TRBJ2-7	TRBV7-9	TRBD2	ASSWGLLVANEQY
TRBJ2-3	TRBV27	.	ASSFEALRAPSTDTQY
TRBJ1-1	TRBV6-6	TRBD1	ASSYSWQGATEAF
TRBJ1-3	TRBV6-6	.	ASSPPRTSGNTIY
TRBJ1-1	TRBV27	TRBD1	ASSADRGRDTEAF
TRBJ1-2	TRBV2	TRBD1	ASRERTGGANYGYT
TRBJ2-7	TRBV18	.	ASSGSSYEQY
TRBJ1-2	TRBV5-6	TRBD1	ASSTGQGPYGYT
TRBJ1-2	TRBV6-1	.	ASLSRLYGYT
TRBJ2-7	TRBV5-1	.	ASSPADSPEQY
TRBJ1-1	TRBV7-9	TRBD1	ASSLPQGVQNTEAF
TRBJ1-2	TRBV7-2	TRBD1	ASSLGQGFFGYGYT
TRBJ1-1	TRBV9	.	ASSETGTPNTEAF
TRBJ1-2	TRBV14	.	ASSQAGVGGYT
TRBJ1-1	TRBV4-3	.	ASSQDAAGGNEAF
TRBJ2-2	TRBV9	.	ASSVASRGVRELF
TRBJ1-1	TRBV10-3	.	AIAGQLNTEAF
TRBJ2-1	TRBV10-3	TRBD2	AISDGRAGSNEQF
TRBJ1-2	TRBV2	.	ASSGALQGEFYGYT
TRBJ1-4	TRBV25-1	TRBD1	ASTDRGSGSPEKLF